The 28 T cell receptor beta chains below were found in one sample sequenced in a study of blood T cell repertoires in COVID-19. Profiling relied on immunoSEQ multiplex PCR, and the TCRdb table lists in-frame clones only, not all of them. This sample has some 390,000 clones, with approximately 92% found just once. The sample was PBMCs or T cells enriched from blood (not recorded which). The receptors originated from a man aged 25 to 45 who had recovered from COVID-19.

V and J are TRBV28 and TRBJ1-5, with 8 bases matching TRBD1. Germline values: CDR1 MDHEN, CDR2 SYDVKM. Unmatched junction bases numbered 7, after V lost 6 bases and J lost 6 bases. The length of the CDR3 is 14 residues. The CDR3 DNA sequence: TGTGCCAGCAGGCCGGGACAGGTTTCTCAGCCCCAGCATTTT. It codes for CASRPGQVSQPQHF.

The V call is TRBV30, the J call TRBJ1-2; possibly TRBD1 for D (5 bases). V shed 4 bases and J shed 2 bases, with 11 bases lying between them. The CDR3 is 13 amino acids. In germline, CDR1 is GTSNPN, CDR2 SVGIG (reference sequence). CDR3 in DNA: TGTGCCTGGACCCAGGGAACCAACTATGGCTACACCTTC. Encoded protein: CAWTQGTNYGYTF.

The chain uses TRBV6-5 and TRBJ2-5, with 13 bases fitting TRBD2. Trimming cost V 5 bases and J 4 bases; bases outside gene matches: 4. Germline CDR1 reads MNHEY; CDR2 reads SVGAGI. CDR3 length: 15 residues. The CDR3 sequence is CASSLLAGGSETQYF. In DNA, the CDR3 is TGTGCCAGCAGTCTACTAGCGGGAGGGTCAGAGACCCAGTACTTC.

CDR3 DNA: TGTGCCAGCAATTCAGGTTCTTCCCACGGGGAGCTGTTTTTT. Translation gives CASNSGSSHGELFF. The chain links TRBV2 to TRBJ2-2; D unresolved. V lost 7 bases, J lost 7 bases, and 16 bases lay in between. In germline, CDR1 is SNHLY, CDR2 FYNNEI. This CDR3 contains 14 residues.

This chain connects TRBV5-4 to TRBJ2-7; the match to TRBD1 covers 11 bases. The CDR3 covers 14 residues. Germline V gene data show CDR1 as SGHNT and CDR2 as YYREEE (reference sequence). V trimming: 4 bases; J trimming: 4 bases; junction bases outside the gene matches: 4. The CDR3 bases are TGTGCCAGCAGCGCCGGGACAGGGGGTTACGAGCAGTACTTC. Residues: CASSAGTGGYEQYF.

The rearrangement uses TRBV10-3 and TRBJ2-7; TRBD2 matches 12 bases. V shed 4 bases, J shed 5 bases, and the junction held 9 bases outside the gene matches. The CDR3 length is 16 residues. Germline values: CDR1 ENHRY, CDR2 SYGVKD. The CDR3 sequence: CAISGGLAGGLDEQYF. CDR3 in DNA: TGTGCCATCAGTGGGGGACTAGCGGGCGGTCTTGACGAGCAGTACTTC.

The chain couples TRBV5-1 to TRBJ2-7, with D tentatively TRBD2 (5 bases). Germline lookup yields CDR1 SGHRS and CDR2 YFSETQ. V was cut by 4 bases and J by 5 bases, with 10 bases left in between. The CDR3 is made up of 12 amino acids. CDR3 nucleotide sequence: TGCGCCAGCAGCCGAGGGTCCAACGAGCAGTACTTC. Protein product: CASSRGSNEQYF.

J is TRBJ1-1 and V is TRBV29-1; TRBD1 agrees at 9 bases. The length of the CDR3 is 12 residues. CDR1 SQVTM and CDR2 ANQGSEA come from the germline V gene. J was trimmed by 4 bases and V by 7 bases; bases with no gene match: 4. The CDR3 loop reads CSAQTGGTEAFF. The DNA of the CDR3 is TGCAGCGCGCAGACAGGGGGCACTGAAGCTTTCTTT.

The CDR3 DNA reads TGTGCCAGCAGCCCCGGGACTGTTTACTATGGCTACACCTTC. Amino acids: CASSPGTVYYGYTF. The chain joins TRBV7-8 to TRBJ1-2, with D perhaps TRBD1 (5 bases). The germline V gene encodes CDR1 SGHVS and CDR2 FQNEAQ. The germline V and J ends were trimmed by 5 bases and 3 bases, with 13 bases remaining between them. The CDR3 contains 14 residues.

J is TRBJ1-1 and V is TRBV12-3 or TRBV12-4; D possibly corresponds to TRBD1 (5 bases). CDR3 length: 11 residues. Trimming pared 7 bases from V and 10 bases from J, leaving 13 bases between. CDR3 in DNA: TGTGCCAGCACCATGATAACAGGAGCTTTCTTT. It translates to CASTMITGAFF.

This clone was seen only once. The CDR3 nucleotides read TGCGCCAGCGGGGTGGACAGGGGATACGAGCAGTACTTC. Translation: CASGVDRGYEQYF. This chain links TRBV10-2 with TRBJ2-7; 9 nucleotides agree with TRBD1. This CDR3 region has 13 residues. After removal of 8 bases from V and 4 bases from J, the junction contained 6 bases not matched to a gene. The germline CDR1 and CDR2 sequences are WSHSY and SAAADI.

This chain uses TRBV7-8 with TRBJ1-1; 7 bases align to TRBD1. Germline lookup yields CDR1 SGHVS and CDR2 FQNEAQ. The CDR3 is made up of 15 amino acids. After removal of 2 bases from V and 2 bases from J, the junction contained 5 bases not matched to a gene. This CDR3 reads CASSLRGQPNTEAFF. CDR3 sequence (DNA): TGTGCCAGCAGCTTAAGGGGACAGCCCAACACTGAAGCTTTCTTT.

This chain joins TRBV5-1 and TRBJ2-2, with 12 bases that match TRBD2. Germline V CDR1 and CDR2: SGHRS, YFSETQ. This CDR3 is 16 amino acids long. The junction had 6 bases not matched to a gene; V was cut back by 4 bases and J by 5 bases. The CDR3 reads CASSALGTSGTGELFF. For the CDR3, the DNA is TGCGCCAGCAGCGCCCTCGGGACTAGCGGGACCGGGGAGCTGTTTTTT.

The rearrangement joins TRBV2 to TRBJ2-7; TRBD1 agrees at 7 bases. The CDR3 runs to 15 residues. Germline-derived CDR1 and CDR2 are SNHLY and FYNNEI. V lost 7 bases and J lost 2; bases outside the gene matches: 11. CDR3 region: CASTLTGTEAYEQYF. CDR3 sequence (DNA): TGTGCCAGCACTCTAACCGGGACAGAAGCCTACGAGCAGTACTTC.

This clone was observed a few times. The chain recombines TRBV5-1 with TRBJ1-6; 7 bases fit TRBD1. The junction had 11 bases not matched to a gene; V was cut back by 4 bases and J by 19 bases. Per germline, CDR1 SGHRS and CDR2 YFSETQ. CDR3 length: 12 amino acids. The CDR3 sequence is CASSGGQADLHF. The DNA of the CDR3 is TGCGCCAGCAGCGGCGGACAGGCCGACCTACACTTT.

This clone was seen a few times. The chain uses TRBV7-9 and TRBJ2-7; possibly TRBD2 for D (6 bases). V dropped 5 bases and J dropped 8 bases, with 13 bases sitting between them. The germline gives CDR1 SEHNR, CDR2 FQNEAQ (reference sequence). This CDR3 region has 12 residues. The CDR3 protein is CASSPLEGQQYF. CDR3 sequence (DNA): TGTGCCAGCAGCCCCTTGGAGGGGCAGCAGTACTTC.

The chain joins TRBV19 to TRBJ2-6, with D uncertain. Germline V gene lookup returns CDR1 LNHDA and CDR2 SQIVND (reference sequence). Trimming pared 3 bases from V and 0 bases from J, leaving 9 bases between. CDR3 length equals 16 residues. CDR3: CASSIQAISGANVLTF. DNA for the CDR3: TGTGCCAGTAGTATTCAGGCGATCTCTGGGGCCAACGTCCTGACTTTC.

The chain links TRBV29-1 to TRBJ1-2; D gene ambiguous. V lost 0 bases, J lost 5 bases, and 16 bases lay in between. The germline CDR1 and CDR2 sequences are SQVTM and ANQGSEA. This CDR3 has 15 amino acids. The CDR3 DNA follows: TGCAGCGTTGAAGACTGGGAGGACCAGAGGTATGGCTACACCTTC. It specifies CSVEDWEDQRYGYTF.

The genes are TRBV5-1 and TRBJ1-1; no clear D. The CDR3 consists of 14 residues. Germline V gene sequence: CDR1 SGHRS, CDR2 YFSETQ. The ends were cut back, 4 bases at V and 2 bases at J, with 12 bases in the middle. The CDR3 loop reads CASSPAGPNTEAFF. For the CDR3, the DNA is TGCGCCAGCAGCCCGGCGGGTCCAAACACTGAAGCTTTCTTT.

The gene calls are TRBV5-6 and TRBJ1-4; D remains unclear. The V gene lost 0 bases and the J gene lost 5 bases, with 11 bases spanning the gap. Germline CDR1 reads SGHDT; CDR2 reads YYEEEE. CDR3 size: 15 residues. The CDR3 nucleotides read TGTGCCAGCAGCTTGGCCGTACAGAGAAATGAAAAACTGTTTTTT. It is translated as CASSLAVQRNEKLFF.

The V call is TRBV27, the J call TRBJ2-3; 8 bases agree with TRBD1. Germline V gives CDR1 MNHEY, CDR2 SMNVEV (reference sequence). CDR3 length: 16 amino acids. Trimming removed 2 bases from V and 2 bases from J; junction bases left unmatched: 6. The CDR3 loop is CASSLGQGAITDTQYF. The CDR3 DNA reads TGTGCCAGCAGTTTAGGTCAGGGGGCGATCACAGATACGCAGTATTTT.

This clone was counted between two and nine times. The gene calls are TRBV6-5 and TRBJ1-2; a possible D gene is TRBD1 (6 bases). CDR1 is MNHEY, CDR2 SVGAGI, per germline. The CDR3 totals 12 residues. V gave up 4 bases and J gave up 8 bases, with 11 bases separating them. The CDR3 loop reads CASSSTGNGYTF. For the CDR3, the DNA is TGTGCCAGCAGTTCCACAGGGAACGGCTACACCTTC.

The DNA of the CDR3 is TGTGCCAGTAGGACAAAGACAGGGTTTGTAGGAGCTTTCTTT. This translates into CASRTKTGFVGAFF. This chain joins TRBV19 and TRBJ1-1; 7 nucleotides agree with TRBD1. The CDR3 consists of 14 residues. V trimming: 6 bases; J trimming: 10 bases; junction bases outside the gene matches: 14. Germline V gene lookup returns CDR1 LNHDA and CDR2 SQIVND (reference sequence).

The CDR3 bases are TGCGCCAGCAGCGACCGAGGACAGTCTGGAAACACCATATATTTT. Translation gives CASSDRGQSGNTIYF. V and J are TRBV5-1 and TRBJ1-3; tentative D call: TRBD1 (6 bases). Germline-derived CDR1 and CDR2 are SGHRS and YFSETQ. This CDR3 has 15 amino acids. Trimming took off 4 bases at V and 1 base at J, with 12 bases between the two ends.

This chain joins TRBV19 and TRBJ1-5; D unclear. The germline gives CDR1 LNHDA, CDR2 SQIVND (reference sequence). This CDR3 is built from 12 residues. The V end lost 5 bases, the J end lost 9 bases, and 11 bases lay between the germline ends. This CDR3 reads CASSVYGGPQHF. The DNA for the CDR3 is TGTGCCAGTAGTGTATACGGTGGGCCCCAGCATTTT.

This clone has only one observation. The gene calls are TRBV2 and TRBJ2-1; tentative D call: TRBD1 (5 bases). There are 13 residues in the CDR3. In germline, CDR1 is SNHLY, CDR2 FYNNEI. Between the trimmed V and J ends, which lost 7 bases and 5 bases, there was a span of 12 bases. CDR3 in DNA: TGTGCCAGCAAGGTCAGGGCCGACAATGAGCAGTTCTTC. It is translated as CASKVRADNEQFF.

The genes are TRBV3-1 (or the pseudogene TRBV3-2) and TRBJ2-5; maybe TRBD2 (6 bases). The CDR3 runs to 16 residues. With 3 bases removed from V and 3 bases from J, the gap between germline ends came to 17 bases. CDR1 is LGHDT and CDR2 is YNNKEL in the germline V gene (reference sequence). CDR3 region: CASSQFASGLKETQYF. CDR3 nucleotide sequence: TGTGCCAGCAGCCAGTTTGCGTCGGGACTGAAAGAGACCCAGTACTTC.

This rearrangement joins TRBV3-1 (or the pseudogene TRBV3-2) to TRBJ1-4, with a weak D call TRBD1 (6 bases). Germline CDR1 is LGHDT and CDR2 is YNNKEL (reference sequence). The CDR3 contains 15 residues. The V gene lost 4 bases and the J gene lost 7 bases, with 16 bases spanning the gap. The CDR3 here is CASSPSMGAGEKLFF. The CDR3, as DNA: TGTGCCAGCAGCCCGTCGATGGGGGCCGGTGAAAAACTGTTTTTT.